What follows is one TCR beta chain and its context. V lost 7 bases and J lost 1, with 11 bases in between. Germline CDR1 is LNHDA and CDR2 is SQIVND (reference sequence). The CDR3 loop spans 14 amino acids. The assay was immunoSEQ multiplex PCR, and TCRdb's table has in-frame clones only and misses some. The sample shows around 29,000 clones, about 92% of them seen only once. These data come from a study of graft-versus-host responses after intestinal transplantation. On the study more broadly: Recipients got multivisceral, liver-intestinal, or isolated intestinal transplants.

This specimen was PBMCs, taken 66 days after intestinal transplant. The sequence was obtained from a human patient who received an intestinal transplant, so some T cells may come from the graft donor. V usage is TRBV19 and J usage is TRBJ2-1; TRBD2 is a possible D gene (6 bases). This CDR3 reads CASTAGGSYNEQFF. CDR3 nucleotides: TGTGCCAGTACCGCAGGAGGGTCCTACAATGAGCAGTTCTTC.